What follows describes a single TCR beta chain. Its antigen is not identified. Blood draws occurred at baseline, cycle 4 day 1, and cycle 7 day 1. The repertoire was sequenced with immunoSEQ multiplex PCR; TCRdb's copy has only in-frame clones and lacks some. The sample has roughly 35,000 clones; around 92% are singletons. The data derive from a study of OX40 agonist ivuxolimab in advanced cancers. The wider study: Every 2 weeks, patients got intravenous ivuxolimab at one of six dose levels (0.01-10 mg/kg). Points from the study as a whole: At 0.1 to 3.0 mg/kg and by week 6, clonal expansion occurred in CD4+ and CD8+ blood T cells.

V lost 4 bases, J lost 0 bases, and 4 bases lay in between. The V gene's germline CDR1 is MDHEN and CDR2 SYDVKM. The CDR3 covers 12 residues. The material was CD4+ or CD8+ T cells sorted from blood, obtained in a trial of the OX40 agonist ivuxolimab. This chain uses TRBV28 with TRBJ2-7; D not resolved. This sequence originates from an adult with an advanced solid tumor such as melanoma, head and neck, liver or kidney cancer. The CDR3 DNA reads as TGTGCCAGCAGTTCGGCCTCCTACGAGCAGTACTTC. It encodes CASSSASYEQYF.